These 17 T cell receptor beta chains originate from one sample sequenced in a study of blood T cell repertoires in COVID-19. Only in-frame clones appear in the TCRdb table, and some are missing; sequencing was by immunoSEQ multiplex PCR. The table lists 350,000 to 400,000 clones, about 90% of them singletons. The sequenced material came from PBMCs or T cells enriched from blood (not recorded which). The receptors come from a woman in her thirties who had recovered from COVID-19.

The chain combines TRBV5-1 with TRBJ1-1, with 10 nucleotides matching TRBD1. Germline V gene data show CDR1 as SGHRS and CDR2 as YFSETQ. With V trimmed by 4 bases and J by 5 bases, 8 bases remained unmatched. This CDR3 region has 15 residues. CDR3 nucleotides: TGCGCCAGCAGCACGCAGACAGGGGGCTGGACTGAAGCTTTCTTT. Its translation is CASSTQTGGWTEAFF. The full variable domain, its missing parts supplied by reference TRBV5-1 and TRBJ1-1, is KAGVTQTPRYLIKTRGQQVTLSCSPISGHRSVSWYQQTPGQGLQFLFEYFSETQRNKGNFPGRFSGRQFSNSRSEMNVSTLELGDSALYLCASSTQTGGWTEAFFGQGTRLTVV.

The chain recombines TRBV7-8 with TRBJ2-1; unclear D gene. V was trimmed by 2 bases and J by 10 bases, leaving 9 bases between them. CDR3 length: 12 amino acids. CDR1 and CDR2 (germline): SGHVS, FQNEAQ. The CDR3 loop is CASSLTYTEQFF. The CDR3 DNA is TGTGCCAGCAGCTTAACCTATACCGAGCAGTTCTTC.

This clone appeared once. The chain combines TRBV11-1 with TRBJ2-7, with TRBD2 matching 12 bases. The CDR3 runs to 16 residues. The V gene end was trimmed by 5 bases and the J gene end by 1 base; junction bases not matched to a gene: 6. Germline V lookup: CDR1 SGHAT, CDR2 FQDESV (reference sequence). CDR3 in DNA: TGTGCCAGCAGCCTCCGGACTAGCGGGGCTTCCTACGAGCAGTACTTC. Its protein is CASSLRTSGASYEQYF.

The genes are TRBV27 and TRBJ2-2; 7 bases are a match to TRBD2. The V gene's germline CDR1 is MNHEY and CDR2 SMNVEV (reference sequence). This CDR3 contains 16 residues. With 2 bases clipped from V and 2 bases from J, the junction kept 5 bases outside the gene matches. DNA of the CDR3: TGTGCCAGCAGTTTACTACTAGCGCGTAACACCGGGGAGCTGTTTTTT. It is translated as CASSLLLARNTGELFF.

This rearrangement joins TRBV2 to TRBJ1-2; D is undetermined. From germline, CDR1 is SNHLY and CDR2 FYNNEI. The CDR3 spans 12 residues. V was trimmed by 4 bases and J by 8 bases, leaving 11 bases between them. The CDR3 bases are TGTGCCAGCAGTGGGGATAGCGGGGGCTACACCTTC. Translated, it gives CASSGDSGGYTF. The full variable domain, rest sourced from reference TRBV2 and TRBJ1-2, is EPEVTQTPSHQVTQMGQEVILRCVPISNHLYFYWYRQILGQKVEFLVSFYNNEISEKSEIFDDQFSVERPDGSNFTLKIRSTKLEDSAMYFCASSGDSGGYTFGSGTRLTVV.

Note on this clone: Other DNA sequences in the sample encode the same CDR3. The CDR3, as DNA: TGTGCCAGCAGTTCGGGCTACGAGCAGTACTTC. It specifies CASSSGYEQYF. This sequence joins TRBV12-3 or TRBV12-4 and TRBJ2-7; D not certain. The CDR3 length is 11 residues. V was shortened by 4 bases and J by 3 bases, with 4 bases between the two germline ends.

The chain couples TRBV5-8 to TRBJ2-7; 8 positions match TRBD1. Germline V gene data show CDR1 as SGHTS and CDR2 as YDEGEE. V shed 2 bases, J shed 5 bases, and the junction held 9 bases outside the gene matches. This CDR3 is built from 15 residues. The CDR3 sequence is CASSFRQGWDHEQYF. Here the CDR3 DNA reads TGTGCCAGCAGCTTCAGACAGGGGTGGGACCACGAGCAGTACTTC.

The genes are TRBV7-8 and TRBJ2-4, with D perhaps matching TRBD2 (6 bases). The CDR3 spans 16 residues. Per the germline V gene, CDR1 is SGHVS and CDR2 is FQNEAQ. The V end lost 3 bases, the J end lost 5 bases, and 17 bases lay between the germline ends. The CDR3 nucleotides are TGTGCCAGCAGCTTGGAGGGTTACCGGGCCCAAAACATTCAGTACTTC. Its translation is CASSLEGYRAQNIQYF.

CDR3 in DNA: TGTGCCAGCAGCCTTACTCTAGGGGCTGGAAACACCATATATTTT. This gives the protein CASSLTLGAGNTIYF. This sequence joins TRBV11-2 and TRBJ1-3; TRBD1 might be the D (5 bases). CDR1 SGHAT and CDR2 FQNNGV come from the germline V gene. Deletions cut 5 bases from V and 2 bases from J, with 13 bases between. The CDR3 has 15 amino acids.

The rearrangement uses TRBV3-1 (or the pseudogene TRBV3-2) and TRBJ1-1; D may be TRBD1 (5 bases). There are 14 residues in the CDR3. The V gene's germline CDR1 is LGHDT and CDR2 YNNKEL (reference sequence). Trimming took 4 bases from V and 1 from J, leaving 10 bases between them. As DNA, the CDR3 is TGTGCCAGCAGCCCCCCCGACAGGAACACTGAAGCTTTCTTT. Residues: CASSPPDRNTEAFF.

V usage is TRBV5-6 and J usage is TRBJ2-7, with 8 nucleotides matching TRBD1. This CDR3 has 12 residues. Germline V lookup: CDR1 SGHDT, CDR2 YYEEEE. With 4 bases clipped from V and 7 bases from J, the junction kept 4 bases outside the gene matches. The CDR3 bases are TGTGCCAGCAGCCTCAGGGGGCAGGAGCAGTACTTC. Translation: CASSLRGQEQYF. Variable domain in full (rest from reference TRBV5-6 and TRBJ2-7): DAGVTQSPTHLIKTRGQQVTLRCSPKSGHDTVSWYQQALGQGPQFIFQYYEEEERQRGNFPDRFSGHQFPNYSSELNVNALLLGDSALYLCASSLRGQEQYFGPGTRLTVT.

The chain combines TRBV27 with TRBJ2-7, with D perhaps matching TRBD2 (6 bases). This CDR3 spans 13 amino acids. Germline V lookup: CDR1 MNHEY, CDR2 SMNVEV (reference sequence). Trimming took off 3 bases at V and 4 bases at J, with 10 bases between the two ends. The CDR3 bases are TGTGCCAGCAGTTTTGGCGGGAAGTACGAGCAGTACTTC. Translated: CASSFGGKYEQYF.

The CDR3 coding sequence is TGTGCCAGCAGCCCCACCCCGACAGGCTCGAACTATGGCTACACCTTC. This translates into CASSPTPTGSNYGYTF. V usage is TRBV5-5 and J usage is TRBJ1-2; D may be TRBD1 (6 bases). The germline V gene has CDR1 SGHKS and CDR2 YYEKEE (reference sequence). The CDR3 covers 16 residues. Deletions cut 4 bases from V and 2 bases from J, with 18 bases between.

The DNA of the CDR3 is TGTGCCAGCTCACCCTTAGGACAGGGGGCTGATTCACCCCTCCACTTT. This encodes CASSPLGQGADSPLHF. The chain joins TRBV18 to TRBJ1-6; 11 bases align to TRBD1. CDR3 size: 16 residues. J was trimmed by 8 bases and V by 3 bases; bases with no gene match: 6. Germline CDR1 KGHSH, CDR2 LQKENI. Variable domain in full (rest from reference TRBV18 and TRBJ1-6): NAGVMQNPRHLVRRRGQEARLRCSPMKGHSHVYWYRQLPEEGLKFMVYLQKENIIDESGMPKERFSAEFPKEGPSILRIQQVVRGDSAAYFCASSPLGQGADSPLHFGNGTRLTVT.

The rearrangement uses TRBV7-2 and TRBJ1-2; 7 nucleotides line up with TRBD1. The CDR3 runs 16 residues. The V segment lost 4 bases and the J segment 5 bases; nucleotides outside the gene matches: 13. The germline gives CDR1 SGHTA, CDR2 FQGNSA. CDR3 in DNA: TGTGCCAGCAGCTGGAATTTCCGGGACAGACTTTATGGCTACACCTTC. Protein sequence: CASSWNFRDRLYGYTF.

As to this clone: Additional DNA sequences in this sample encode the identical CDR3. The chain carries TRBV3-1 (or the pseudogene TRBV3-2) and TRBJ1-6; possibly TRBD1 for D (5 bases). Germline CDR1 is LGHDT and CDR2 is YNNKEL (reference sequence). The CDR3 is made up of 14 amino acids. V lost 3 bases to trimming and J lost 10 bases, with 13 bases between them. The CDR3, as DNA: TGTGCCAGCAGCCAGGGCCAGGGAAAATCACCCCTCCACTTT. It is translated as CASSQGQGKSPLHF.

The V gene is TRBV28, the J gene TRBJ1-4; the match to TRBD1 covers 9 bases. This CDR3 region has 13 residues. Germline values: CDR1 MDHEN, CDR2 SYDVKM. Trimming at V came to 7 bases and at J to 5 bases, leaving 2 bases not matched to a gene. CDR3 protein: CASIDRGNEKLFF. The CDR3 nucleotides read TGTGCCAGCATCGACAGGGGGAATGAAAAACTGTTTTTT.